Each of the 6 T cell receptor beta chains below was sequenced from the same sample in a study of Tregs in tolerant kidney transplant recipients. Here immunoSEQ multiplex PCR was the method, and the copy in TCRdb shows in-frame clones only, minus some. The table records about 240,000 clones, about 80% of them present only once. Specimen: CD4+ T cells from blood. All receptors derive from a human donor in good health.

This clone was seen only once. The chain uses TRBV19 and TRBJ2-1; D possibly matches TRBD1 or TRBD2 (6 bases each). This CDR3 is built from 16 residues. V lost 10 bases, J lost 7 bases, and 26 bases lay in between. Germline loops: CDR1 LNHDA, CDR2 SQIVND (reference sequence). As DNA, the CDR3 is TGTGCCACGGCTCCTCTAGGAGGGGGGCCAGAGAATGAGCAGTTCTTC. This encodes CATAPLGGGPENEQFF.

This chain connects TRBV7-6 to TRBJ2-2, with TRBD1 matching 9 bases. J was trimmed by 5 bases and V by 3 bases; bases with no gene match: 7. CDR3 size: 16 residues. In germline, CDR1 is SGHVS, CDR2 FNYEAQ. CDR3 region: CASSFRDRVYTGELFF. CDR3 DNA: TGTGCCAGCAGCTTTCGGGACAGGGTATATACCGGGGAGCTGTTTTTT.

V is TRBV6-1 and J is TRBJ1-4, with 11 bases matching TRBD1. The CDR3 is 15 residues long. The germline V gene has CDR1 MNHNS and CDR2 SASEGT. V lost 6 bases and J lost 7; bases outside the gene matches: 7. The CDR3 DNA sequence: TGTGCCAGCAGAGTGGACAGGGGGCCGACTGAAAAACTGTTTTTT. Protein: CASRVDRGPTEKLFF.

The rearrangement links TRBV7-8 to TRBJ2-7; 12 bases are a match to TRBD1. Germline CDR1 SGHVS, CDR2 FQNEAQ. The V segment lost 1 base and the J segment 9 bases; nucleotides outside the gene matches: 10. This CDR3 has 16 residues. The CDR3 spells CASSLVIGTGGARQYF. CDR3 nucleotides: TGTGCCAGCAGCTTAGTCATTGGGACAGGGGGCGCAAGGCAGTACTTC.

The V and J genes are TRBV19 and TRBJ2-3; 9 bases align to TRBD1. The V segment lost 6 bases and the J segment 0 bases; nucleotides outside the gene matches: 13. CDR1 and CDR2 (germline): LNHDA, SQIVND (reference sequence). This CDR3 region has 18 residues. CDR3 nucleotide sequence: TGTGCCAGTAGCAACCGTCCAAACAGGGGGCGAAGCACAGATACGCAGTATTTT. This gives the protein CASSNRPNRGRSTDTQYF.

The rearrangement links TRBV7-9 to TRBJ1-4, with 9 nucleotides matching TRBD1. The CDR3 loop spans 18 amino acids. Germline values: CDR1 SEHNR, CDR2 FQNEAQ (reference sequence). V shed 4 bases, J shed 12 bases, and the junction held 21 bases outside the gene matches. The CDR3 nucleotides read TGTGCCAGCAGCTGGGAGGTCTCATGGACAGGGGAAATGATGGAACTGTTTTTT. It translates to CASSWEVSWTGEMMELFF.